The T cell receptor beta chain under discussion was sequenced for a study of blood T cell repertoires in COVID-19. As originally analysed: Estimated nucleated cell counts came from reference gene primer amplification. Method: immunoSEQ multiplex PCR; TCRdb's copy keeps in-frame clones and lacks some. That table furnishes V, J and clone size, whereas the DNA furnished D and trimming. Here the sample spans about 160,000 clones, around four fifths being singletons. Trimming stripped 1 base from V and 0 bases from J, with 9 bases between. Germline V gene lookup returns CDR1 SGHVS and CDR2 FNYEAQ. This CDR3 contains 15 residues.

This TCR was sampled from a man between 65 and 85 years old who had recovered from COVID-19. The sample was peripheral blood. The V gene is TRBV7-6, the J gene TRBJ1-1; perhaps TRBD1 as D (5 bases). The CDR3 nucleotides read TGTGCCAGCAGCTTAGGAACAGGATTGAACACTGAAGCTTTCTTT. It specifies CASSLGTGLNTEAFF.